In its sample, the clone carrying this TCR beta chain was seen a few times. Its specificity is not known. The record originates from a study of CD8 T cells in ankylosing spondylitis. One entry per CDR3 protein, called by TCRdb with MiXCR from the 5' RACE reads. The sample contains some 840,000 distinct CDR3 sequences, around 11% of which appear only once. Study observations and caveats: Matched synovial fluid from ankylosing spondylitis patients was reported to be enriched for disease-linked clones. In ankylosing spondylitis blood, a motif of eight highly homologous TCR beta variants appeared characteristic. As for the disease-linked clones, they showed a CD8+ phenotype and occurred at relatively low frequencies in peripheral blood. Prior work had noted some motif variants in reactive arthritis blood and synovial fluid.

This CDR3 has 15 residues. Germline CDR1 and CDR2: MNHNS and SASEGT. V dropped 5 bases and J dropped 5 bases, with 15 bases sitting between them. The sequence was collected from a male donor with ankylosing spondylitis. J is TRBJ2-2 and V is TRBV6-1; TRBD1 is a possible D gene (6 bases). Sequencing used blood, either unsorted or a sorted T cell fraction (not recorded which). DNA for the CDR3: TGTGCCAGCAGTCCTCGGACAGCGACAACCGGGGAGCTGTTTTTT. Residues: CASSPRTATTGELFF.